The TCR beta chain described here comes from a study of blood T cells in healthy people across ages. The length of the CDR3 is 12 residues. Germline V gene sequence: CDR1 DFQATT, CDR2 SNEGSKA (reference sequence). V was clipped by 0 bases and J by 8 bases, with 10 bases between them. A sample-barcoded 5' primer and a J-beta primer mix were used in a second PCR of roughly 6 to 11 cycles. A single record per CDR3 protein comes from TCRdb applying MiXCR to the 5' RACE reads. The repertoire holds 1.6 million or so distinct CDR3 sequences, with 30% to 40% as singletons. Study conclusions and caveats: TCR beta diversity was tightly associated with the proportion of naive T cells.

Collection of 8.5 to 10 milliliters of peripheral blood was performed for each donor. Comments on this clonotype: Its antigen is as yet unknown.

The sample consisted of blood. The chain recombines TRBV20-1 with TRBJ1-2; D is undetermined. The sequence was obtained from a woman aged 30 to 39 in good health. CDR3 in amino acids: CSAREGSSGYTF. The CDR3, as DNA: TGCAGTGCTAGAGAGGGAAGTAGCGGCTACACCTTC.